This entry is about one T cell receptor (beta chain). This specimen belongs to a study of blood T cell repertoires in COVID-19. This table comes from immunoSEQ multiplex PCR, and its TCRdb copy is limited to in-frame clones, with some not included. The table has about 36,000 clones, about 83% seen once. The CDR3 totals 14 residues. Germline CDR1 is GTSNPN and CDR2 is SVGIG (reference sequence). Trimming left V 0 bases short and J 7 bases short, with 10 bases between. The V call is TRBV30, the J call TRBJ1-6; a weak D match, TRBD1 (5 bases). This sequence originates from a man aged 60 to 69 with active COVID-19. The sequencing input was peripheral blood. CDR3 in DNA: TGTGCCTGGAGTGTGGGGCTGAGAAATTCACCCCTCCACTTT. Protein: CAWSVGLRNSPLHF.